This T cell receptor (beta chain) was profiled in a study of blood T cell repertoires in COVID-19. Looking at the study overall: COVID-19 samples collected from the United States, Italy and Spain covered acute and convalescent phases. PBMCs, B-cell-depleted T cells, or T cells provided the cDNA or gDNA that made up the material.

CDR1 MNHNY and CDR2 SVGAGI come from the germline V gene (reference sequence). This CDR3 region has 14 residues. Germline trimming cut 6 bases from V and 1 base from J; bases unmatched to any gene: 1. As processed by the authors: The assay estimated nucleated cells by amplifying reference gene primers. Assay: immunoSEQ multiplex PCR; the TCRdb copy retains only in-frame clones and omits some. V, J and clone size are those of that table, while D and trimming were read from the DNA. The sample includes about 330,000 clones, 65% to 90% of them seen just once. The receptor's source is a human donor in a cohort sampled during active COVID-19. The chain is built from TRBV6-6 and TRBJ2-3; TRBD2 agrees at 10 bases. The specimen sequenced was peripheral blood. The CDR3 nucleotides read TGTGCCAGCAGGACTAGCGGGCGCACAGATACGCAGTATTTT. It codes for CASRTSGRTDTQYF.